This T cell receptor (beta chain) was identified during a study of cytomegalovirus exposure and HLA in healthy donors. Across the study: The approximately 120 validation repertoires were reported in a later analysis to have been generated on the same platform as the 500 to 700 first-cohort repertoires. Findings of the study overall: In vitro, a few CMV-associated chains proved specific for CMV antigens. Cytomegalovirus association was listed for 150 to 200 TCR beta chains.

Sequencing was performed with immunoSEQ multiplex PCR; in TCRdb, only in-frame clones are kept and a portion is missing. The data contain about 67,000 clones, 94% of them singletons. Turning to this clone: Its cognate antigen is unknown.

Trimming cost V 4 bases and J 7 bases; bases outside gene matches: 7. Per the germline V gene, CDR1 is SGHTS and CDR2 is YDEGEE. CDR3 size: 14 residues. The sample taken for sequencing was PBMCs. The receptor was derived from a woman aged 18-30 years in good health and CMV-seronegative. This chain links TRBV5-8 with TRBJ2-7; 11 bases map to TRBD1. CDR3 in amino acids: CASSTGQGAYEQYF. CDR3 DNA sequence: TGTGCCAGCAGCACCGGACAGGGGGCTTATGAGCAGTACTTC.